This TCR beta chain is drawn from a study of blood T cell repertoires in COVID-19. Study-level background: There were acute and convalescent COVID-19 samples, and they came from the United States, Italy and Spain. PBMCs, B-cell-depleted T cells, or T cells provided the cDNA or gDNA that made up the material.

This CDR3 region has 14 residues. Between the trimmed V and J ends, which lost 2 bases and 10 bases, there was a span of 12 bases. CDR1 is SGHTA and CDR2 is FQGNSA in the germline V gene. In the original workflow: Amplified reference gene primers provided the basis for estimating nucleated cell counts. Data came from immunoSEQ multiplex PCR; TCRdb stores just in-frame clones and leaves some out. V and J calls and clone size are as listed in that table; D and trimming were resolved from the DNA. The sample lists about 400,000 clones, roughly 89% occurring once. This clonotype originated in a young woman with acute or convalescent COVID-19. The chain recombines TRBV7-2 with TRBJ1-6; weak D call: TRBD1 (5 bases). The specimen sequenced was peripheral blood. The chain's CDR3 is CASSLRGRGSPLHF. The CDR3 bases are TGTGCCAGCAGCTTAAGGGGACGGGGGTCACCCCTCCACTTT.